The 2 T cell receptor beta chains reported below all come from one sample, sequenced in a study of T cells after yellow fever vaccination. TCRdb processed the 5' RACE reads anew with MiXCR; each CDR3 protein has one entry. The sample gives a few hundred thousand distinct CDR3 sequences, over 4.5% of which show up once; roughly 3.4% is in the top ten. Source: CD4+ T cells sorted from PBMCs, taken on the day of the yellow fever booster vaccination. These receptors all stem from a man aged 18 to 29 who received the YFV17D yellow fever vaccine.

This clonotype was observed a few times. The V gene is TRBV20-1, the J gene TRBJ2-5; 8 bases map to TRBD1. CDR3 length: 14 amino acids. After removal of 0 bases from V and 5 bases from J, the junction contained 5 bases not matched to a gene. Per the germline V gene, CDR1 is DFQATT and CDR2 is SNEGSKA (reference sequence). The CDR3 nucleotides are TGCAGTGCTAGAGATGTGACAGGGGACGAGACCCAGTACTTC. It translates to CSARDVTGDETQYF.

This clonotype was seen a handful of times. The V and J genes are TRBV3-1 and TRBJ2-4; D unclear. The CDR3 has 12 amino acids. The germline V and J ends were trimmed by 3 bases and 1 base, with 1 base remaining between them. Germline CDR1 LGHDT, CDR2 YNNKEL (reference sequence). The chain's CDR3 is CASSQAKNIQYF. CDR3 sequence (DNA): TGTGCCAGCAGCCAGGCCAAAAACATTCAGTACTTC.